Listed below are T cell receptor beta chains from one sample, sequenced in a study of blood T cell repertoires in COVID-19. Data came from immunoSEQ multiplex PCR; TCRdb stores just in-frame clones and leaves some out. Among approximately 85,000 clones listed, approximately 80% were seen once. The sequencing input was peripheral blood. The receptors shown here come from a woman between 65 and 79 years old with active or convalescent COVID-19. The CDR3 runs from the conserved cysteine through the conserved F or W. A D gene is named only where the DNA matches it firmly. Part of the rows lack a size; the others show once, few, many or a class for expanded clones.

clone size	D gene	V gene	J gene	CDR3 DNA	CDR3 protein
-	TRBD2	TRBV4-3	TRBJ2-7	TGCGCCAGCAGCCCCCGGTGGGGGGGGAGGAGCGAGCAGTACTTC	CASSPRWGGRSEQYF
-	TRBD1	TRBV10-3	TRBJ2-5	TGTGCCATCAGACTACAGGGGCAAGAGACCCAGTACTTC	CAIRLQGQETQYF
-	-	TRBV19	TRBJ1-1	TGTGCCAGTAGTATACAGAACACTGAAGCTTTCTTT	CASSIQNTEAFF
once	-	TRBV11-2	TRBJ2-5	TGTGCCAGCAGCCGCGGGGAAAAGGAGACCCAGTACTTC	CASSRGEKETQYF
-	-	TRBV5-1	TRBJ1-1	TGCGCCAGCAGCTTGGCGGTGGGGGGGACTGAAGCTTTCTTT	CASSLAVGGTEAFF
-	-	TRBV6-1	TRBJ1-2	TGTGCCAGCAGTGAATGGGGGGGGAGTAAGAACTATGGCTACACCTTC	CASSEWGGSKNYGYTF
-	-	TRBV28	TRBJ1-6	TGTGCCAGCAGTTGGGGGCGCGGGTCACCCCTCCACTTT	CASSWGRGSPLHF
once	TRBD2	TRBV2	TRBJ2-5	TGTGCCAGCAGTCCTAGCGGGGGGCCCCAAGAGACCCAGTACTTC	CASSPSGGPQETQYF
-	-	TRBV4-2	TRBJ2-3	TGTGCCAGCAGCCAATCCGGGACTCTTAGCACAGATACGCAGTATTTT	CASSQSGTLSTDTQYF
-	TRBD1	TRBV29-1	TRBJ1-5	TGCAGCGTAACAGGGGGGGGTAGCAATCAGCCCCAGCATTTT	CSVTGGGSNQPQHF
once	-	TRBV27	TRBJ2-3	TGTGCCAGCAAGGGGGGGCGGACCACGCAGTATTTT	CASKGGRTTQYF
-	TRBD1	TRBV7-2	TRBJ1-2	TGTGCCAGCAGCTCCAAGACAGGGACGAGCTATGGCTACACCTTC	CASSSKTGTSYGYTF
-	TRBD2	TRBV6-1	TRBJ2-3	TGTGCCAGCAGTGAAGGATCTAGCGGGACTACGGGTACGCAGTATTTT	CASSEGSSGTTGTQYF
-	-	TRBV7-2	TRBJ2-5	TGTGCCAGCAGCTTAGGTGGGAGACAAGAGACCCAGTACTTC	CASSLGGRQETQYF